Below, 15 T cell receptor beta chains from the same sample are listed, as sequenced in a study of regulatory T cells in long-lasting Graves disease. To make TCR beta libraries, researchers used iRepertoire HTBI primers and Arm-PCR of CDR3 regions. TCRdb itself ran the multiplex PCR reads through MiXCR, one entry per CDR3 protein. The top ten hold roughly 25% of the sample, which has around 480,000 distinct CDR3 sequences, roughly 15% seen once. The time point is: newly diagnosed GD, antithyroid drugs for less than 3 months. The TCR library used RNA extracted from PBMCs. The same specimen was also included in a second study, on T cells in Graves' hyperthyroidism and ophthalmopathy.

Sequences were derived from peripheral blood mononuclear cells (PBMCs), sampled at new diagnosis, from a patient treated with antithyroid drugs. Source of these receptors: a middle-aged woman with Graves disease.

This chain uses TRBV3-1 with TRBJ2-2; D is unresolved. CDR1 is LGHDT and CDR2 is YNNKEL in the germline V gene (reference sequence). This CDR3 has 16 residues. V lost 4 bases and J 5 bases, leaving 17 bases between the germline ends. The CDR3 nucleotides are TGTGCCAGCAGCCCCTTACGGGTTTTAGGAACCGGGGAGCTGTTTTTT. Encoded protein: CASSPLRVLGTGELFF. Full variable domain (missing parts from reference TRBV3-1 and TRBJ2-2): DTAVSQTPKYLVTQMGNDKSIKCEQNLGHDTMYWYKQDSKKFLKIMFSYNNKELIINETVPNRFSPKSPDKAHLNLHINSLELGDSAVYFCASSPLRVLGTGELFFGEGSRLTVL.

This clonotype was detected a few times. The J gene is TRBJ2-1, the V gene TRBV19, with no clear D. The length of the CDR3 is 12 residues. The V gene's germline CDR1 is LNHDA and CDR2 SQIVND (reference sequence). CDR3 protein: CASGNPGNEQFF. The CDR3 DNA is TGTGCTTCTGGTAACCCCGGGAATGAGCAGTTCTTC.

This clonotype was observed many times. The chain employs TRBV30 and TRBJ1-2; TRBD1 agrees at 7 bases. This CDR3 contains 13 residues. Looked up from germline, CDR1 is GTSNPN and CDR2 is SVGIG (reference sequence). The V segment lost 3 bases and the J segment 2 bases; nucleotides outside the gene matches: 3. The CDR3 reads CAWRVQGNYGYTF. CDR3 DNA sequence: TGTGCCTGGAGGGTACAGGGGAACTATGGCTACACCTTC.

This clonotype showed up just a few times. The chain is built from TRBV9 and TRBJ2-5; D unclear. Germline V lookup: CDR1 SGDLS, CDR2 YYNGEE. V was trimmed by 5 bases and J by 1 base, leaving 9 bases between them. This CDR3 has 13 residues. For the CDR3, the DNA is TGTGCCAGCAGTAAGACGGTCCAAGAGACCCAGTACTTC. Translation: CASSKTVQETQYF.

This clonotype was detected many times. The CDR3 DNA is TGTGCCAGCAGGACGGACAGGGTCAATGAGCAGTTCTTC. Translation gives CASRTDRVNEQFF. The chain links TRBV11-3 to TRBJ2-1, with 8 bases that match TRBD1. The CDR3 sequence is 13 residues long. Trimming took 6 bases from V and 6 from J; bases not matched to a gene: 4. CDR1 is SGHNT and CDR2 is YENEEA in the germline V gene.

This clonotype was found many times. The rearrangement joins TRBV7-2 to TRBJ2-1; TRBD2 aligns across 7 bases. V was clipped by 1 base and J by 5 bases; unmatched bases: 5. Germline CDR1 and CDR2: SGHTA and FQGNSA. There are 15 residues in the CDR3. The CDR3 loop is CASSLVAGENNEQFF. The DNA of the CDR3 is TGTGCCAGCAGCTTAGTGGCGGGGGAAAACAATGAGCAGTTCTTC.

The J gene is TRBJ1-6, the V gene TRBV7-9; a possible D gene is TRBD1 (6 bases). Trimming pared 5 bases from V and 6 bases from J, leaving 17 bases between. CDR3 length: 16 amino acids. Germline CDR1 reads SEHNR; CDR2 reads FQNEAQ (reference sequence). CDR3 amino acids: CASSRSPTGVNSPLHF. CDR3 sequence (DNA): TGTGCCAGCAGCAGAAGCCCGACAGGAGTTAATTCACCCCTCCACTTT.

Ten or more counts support this clonotype. The V call is TRBV3-1, the J call TRBJ1-5; D is ambiguous. Germline CDR1 LGHDT, CDR2 YNNKEL (reference sequence). The CDR3 covers 12 residues. Trimming pared 5 bases from V and 8 bases from J, leaving 10 bases between. CDR3 region: CASSSQGEPQHF. The CDR3 nucleotides are TGTGCCAGCAGCTCACAAGGTGAGCCCCAGCATTTT.

V gene TRBV25-1 combines with J gene TRBJ2-7; D may be TRBD2 (5 bases). This CDR3 is 15 amino acids long. Trimming stripped 4 bases from V and 3 bases from J, with 16 bases between. From germline, CDR1 is MGHDK and CDR2 SYGVNS. The CDR3 sequence: CASSGRRTHNYEQYF. The CDR3 coding sequence is TGTGCCAGCAGTGGCCGGAGGACCCACAACTACGAGCAGTACTTC.

The rearrangement joins TRBV6-1 to TRBJ2-7, with D uncertain. This CDR3 has 15 residues. V dropped 6 bases and J dropped 0 bases, with 15 bases sitting between them. The germline V gene has CDR1 MNHNS and CDR2 SASEGT. CDR3 amino acids: CASSQSSGLSYEQYF. CDR3 nucleotide sequence: TGTGCCAGCAGCCAATCCTCCGGCCTCTCCTACGAGCAGTACTTC.

This clonotype has ten or more counts. The chain carries TRBV12-3 or TRBV12-4 and TRBJ2-2; D might be TRBD1 or TRBD2, each matching 5 bases. V was pared by 6 bases and J by 7 bases, with 18 bases between. The CDR3 sequence is 15 residues long. CDR3 sequence reads: CASSWDALKSGELFF. The CDR3 region has the DNA TGTGCCAGCAGCTGGGACGCTCTAAAAAGCGGGGAGCTGTTTTTT.

This clonotype came up many times. The chain carries TRBV2 and TRBJ1-6; D gene unclear. This CDR3 spans 13 amino acids. The ends were cut back, 4 bases at V and 6 bases at J, with 7 bases in the middle. CDR1 and CDR2 from the germline V gene are SNHLY and FYNNEI. CDR3: CASSVDSNSPLHF. CDR3 nucleotide sequence: TGTGCCAGCAGTGTGGATAGTAATTCACCCCTCCACTTT. Together with reference TRBV2 and TRBJ1-6, the CDR3 gives the full variable domain: EPEVTQTPSHQVTQMGQEVILRCVPISNHLYFYWYRQILGQKVEFLVSFYNNEISEKSEIFDDQFSVERPDGSNFTLKIRSTKLEDSAMYFCASSVDSNSPLHFGNGTRLTVT.

This clonotype was counted ten times or more. This chain connects TRBV7-9 to TRBJ2-5, with unresolved D. V was pared by 5 bases and J by 5 bases, with 6 bases between. Germline assignment: CDR1 SEHNR and CDR2 FQNEAQ (reference sequence). The CDR3 length is 11 residues. CDR3 DNA: TGTGCCAGCAGCCTCTGGGAGACCCAGTACTTC. This gives the protein CASSLWETQYF.

This clonotype was observed at least ten times. The V gene is TRBV6-1, the J gene TRBJ1-6; 7 bases agree with TRBD1. V gave up 7 bases and J gave up 7 bases; unmatched junction bases: 4. This CDR3 is built from 13 residues. Germline V lookup: CDR1 MNHNS, CDR2 SASEGT. The CDR3, as DNA: TGTGCCAGCACCGGACAGGCCAATTCACCCCTCCACTTT. Its translation is CASTGQANSPLHF.

This clonotype has only a few counts. The DNA for the CDR3 is TGTGCCAGCAGCGGCCGGGACGGGCCCACAGATACGCAGTATTTT. Translation: CASSGRDGPTDTQYF. The chain combines TRBV7-2 with TRBJ2-3, with D tentatively TRBD1 or TRBD2 (5 bases each). The CDR3 is 15 residues long. Germline values: CDR1 SGHTA, CDR2 FQGNSA. V lost 5 bases, J lost 2 bases, and 14 bases lay in between.